The 25 T cell receptor beta chains in this list originate from one sample, sequenced in a study of CD8+ T cells in alopecia areata. Extraction of RNA preceded its reverse transcription into cDNA, which served as the sequencing template. Assay used: immunoSEQ multiplex PCR; TCRdb lists only in-frame clones, some missing. In the table there are approximately 66,000 clones, roughly 60% of which are singletons. Here the sequenced sample was CD8+ T cells sorted from blood, taken at week 0. The receptors derive from a human donor with alopecia areata.

The CDR3 coding sequence is TGCGCCAGCAGTCAATCTTCTCCAAACCGACAGGGTGACCAAGAGACCCAGTACTTC. It yields the protein CASSQSSPNRQGDQETQYF. The rearrangement links TRBV23-1 to TRBJ2-5; 7 bases agree with TRBD1. Being an ORF, TRBV23-1 has a function that is uncertain. The ends lost 0 bases at V and 0 bases at J; junction bases unmatched: 13. The CDR3 length is 19 residues.

The chain couples TRBV7-9 to TRBJ1-1; a possible D gene is TRBD1 (5 bases). The CDR3 is 13 amino acids. Trimming cost V 4 bases and J 4 bases, with 10 bases left between them. Germline assignment: CDR1 SEHNR and CDR2 FQNEAQ (reference sequence). CDR3 in amino acids: CASSSPDTTEAFF. CDR3 DNA sequence: TGTGCCAGCAGCTCCCCGGACACCACTGAAGCTTTCTTT.

The rearrangement joins TRBV5-1 to TRBJ2-1; no reliable D call. The CDR3 contains 16 residues. The germline V and J ends were trimmed by 5 bases and 4 bases, with 19 bases remaining between them. The germline gives CDR1 SGHRS, CDR2 YFSETQ. CDR3: CASRNTGSARYNEQFF. CDR3 sequence (DNA): TGCGCCAGCAGGAACACCGGGTCAGCACGATACAATGAGCAGTTCTTC.

The genes are TRBV9 and TRBJ1-4, with D perhaps matching TRBD1 (5 bases). V was shortened by 0 bases and J by 0 bases, with 6 bases between the two germline ends. The CDR3 is 15 amino acids. Germline values: CDR1 SGDLS, CDR2 YYNGEE. The CDR3 reads CASSVGGTTNEKLFF. DNA for the CDR3: TGTGCCAGCAGCGTAGGGGGGACAACTAATGAAAAACTGTTTTTT. Full variable domain (rest looked up from reference TRBV9 and TRBJ1-4): DSGVTQTPKHLITATGQRVTLRCSPRSGDLSVYWYQQSLDQGLQFLIQYYNGEERAKGNILERFSAQQFPDLHSELNLSSLELGDSALYFCASSVGGTTNEKLFFGSGTQLSVL.

This chain joins TRBV4-1 and TRBJ2-7, with 9 bases matching TRBD1. The germline gives CDR1 MGHRA, CDR2 YSYEKL. The CDR3 runs 15 residues. J gave up 3 bases and V 4 bases, and 7 bases lay outside the gene matches. CDR3 DNA sequence: TGCGCCAGCAGCCCGTCGGGACAGGGCATCTACGAGCAGTACTTC. As protein: CASSPSGQGIYEQYF.

V usage is TRBV29-1 and J usage is TRBJ2-7, with D hard to call. Germline V gives CDR1 SQVTM, CDR2 ANQGSEA. This CDR3 region has 12 residues. The V and J ends lost 6 bases and 1 base respectively, with 10 bases between them. CDR3 sequence (DNA): TGCAGCGTGTACAACCATTCCTACGAGCAGTACTTC. Encoded protein: CSVYNHSYEQYF.

The V call is TRBV6-5, the J call TRBJ2-2; 10 bases agree with TRBD2. This CDR3 comprises 16 residues. The germline V gene has CDR1 MNHEY and CDR2 SVGAGI. V was pared by 3 bases and J by 4 bases, with 5 bases of the junction left unmatched. The CDR3 region has the DNA TGTGCCAGCAGTTATATAGCGGGAGGAGGCACCGGGGAGCTGTTTTTT. Translating it yields CASSYIAGGGTGELFF.

This chain connects TRBV13 to TRBJ1-1; 8 nucleotides line up with TRBD1. The CDR3 length is 15 residues. Germline V gene lookup returns CDR1 PRHDT and CDR2 FYEKMQ (reference sequence). Germline trimming cut 5 bases from V and 6 bases from J; bases unmatched to any gene: 11. The CDR3 reads CASSERTGMIAEAFF. The CDR3 DNA follows: TGTGCCAGCAGCGAAAGGACAGGGATGATCGCTGAAGCTTTCTTT.

This clone came up a few times. The CDR3 is CASSQDQLAGGLVDTQYF. The CDR3 bases are TGTGCCAGCAGCCAAGATCAACTAGCGGGGGGCCTGGTCGATACGCAGTATTTT. The V and J genes are TRBV4-2 and TRBJ2-3, with 12 bases identical to TRBD2. Germline CDR1 reads LGHNA; CDR2 reads YNFKEQ. This CDR3 contains 18 residues. J lost 6 bases, V lost 0 bases, and 10 bases had no gene match.

V usage is TRBV29-1 and J usage is TRBJ1-1; no definite D call. The V end lost 4 bases, the J end lost 6 bases, and 9 bases lay between the germline ends. The germline gives CDR1 SQVTM, CDR2 ANQGSEA. The CDR3 is 11 amino acids. DNA for the CDR3: TGCAGCGTTGGATCCAACCCTGAAGCTTTCTTT. Amino acid sequence: CSVGSNPEAFF.

This chain links TRBV29-1 with TRBJ2-7; weak D call: TRBD1 (6 bases). Germline V gives CDR1 SQVTM, CDR2 ANQGSEA. The CDR3 is 13 amino acids. V lost 3 bases to trimming and J lost 2 bases, with 11 bases between them. The CDR3 DNA follows: TGCAGCGTTGAGTGGGCAGGGGCCTACGAGCAGTACTTC. Its protein product is CSVEWAGAYEQYF.

This chain uses TRBV4-3 with TRBJ2-3; 8 bases line up with TRBD2. This CDR3 contains 19 residues. Per germline, CDR1 LGHNA and CDR2 YSLEER. V lost 1 base and J lost 0; bases outside the gene matches: 12. In nucleotides, the CDR3 is TGCGCCAGCAGCCAAGGCCCGGGGGGGGCCTTGCGTAGCACAGATACGCAGTATTTT. It codes for CASSQGPGGALRSTDTQYF.

The CDR3 DNA is TGCAGCGTACCCGGACTAGCGGCCTCCTACAATGAGCAGTTCTTC. Encoded protein: CSVPGLAASYNEQFF. The chain couples TRBV29-1 to TRBJ2-1; the match to TRBD2 covers 10 bases. The CDR3 runs 15 residues. CDR1 SQVTM and CDR2 ANQGSEA come from the germline V gene. J gave up 0 bases and V 6 bases, and 5 bases lay outside the gene matches.

This chain joins TRBV7-2 and TRBJ2-1; D ambiguous. The CDR3 totals 14 residues. The germline CDR1 and CDR2 sequences are SGHTA and FQGNSA. The V end lost 1 base, the J end lost 4 bases, and 8 bases lay between the germline ends. The CDR3, as DNA: TGTGCCAGCAGCTTAGGTCTTCCATACAATGAGCAGTTCTTC. As protein: CASSLGLPYNEQFF.

CDR3 amino acids: CATSRDGRAKETQYF. The CDR3 DNA is TGTGCCACCAGCAGAGACGGGAGGGCCAAAGAGACCCAGTACTTC. This chain joins TRBV15 and TRBJ2-5, with 8 bases that match TRBD2. Germline assignment: CDR1 LNHNV and CDR2 YYDKDF (reference sequence). The CDR3 length is 15 residues. V shed 0 bases, J shed 3 bases, and the junction held 3 bases outside the gene matches.

This chain connects TRBV29-1 to TRBJ2-3; D is ambiguous. From germline, CDR1 is SQVTM and CDR2 ANQGSEA. Trimming stripped 0 bases from V and 4 bases from J, with 2 bases between. The CDR3 has 11 residues. CDR3 loop: CSVEEPDTQYF. CDR3 in DNA: TGCAGCGTTGAAGAGCCAGATACGCAGTATTTT.

This sequence joins TRBV29-1 and TRBJ2-1; 9 nucleotides align to TRBD2. After removal of 4 bases from V and 0 bases from J, the junction contained 4 bases not matched to a gene. This CDR3 has 15 amino acids. From germline, CDR1 is SQVTM and CDR2 ANQGSEA. For the CDR3, the DNA is TGCAGCGTTGTACTAGCGGGTAGCTCCTACAATGAGCAGTTCTTC. Its protein is CSVVLAGSSYNEQFF.

This clone has only a few counts. The chain joins TRBV27 to TRBJ1-2; the D is unclear. V was trimmed by 1 base and J by 4 bases, leaving 13 bases between them. Per germline, CDR1 MNHEY and CDR2 SMNVEV (reference sequence). The CDR3 runs 15 residues. The CDR3, as DNA: TGTGCCAGCAGTTTATGGCCTGTTCCCCCCTATGGCTACACCTTC. Amino acids: CASSLWPVPPYGYTF.

CDR3 bases: TGTGCCAGCAGCCCCCGGACAGGGTATACTGAAGCTTTCTTT. It yields the protein CASSPRTGYTEAFF. The chain uses TRBV13 and TRBJ1-1; 8 nucleotides line up with TRBD1. The germline CDR1 and CDR2 sequences are PRHDT and FYEKMQ (reference sequence). With 5 bases clipped from V and 5 bases from J, the junction kept 7 bases outside the gene matches. The CDR3 totals 14 residues.

This clone has more than one count but fewer than ten. The rearrangement uses TRBV7-3 and TRBJ2-1; 9 nucleotides match TRBD2. The germline V gene encodes CDR1 SGHTA and CDR2 FQGTGA. This CDR3 has 13 residues. The trim removed 3 bases at V and 9 bases at J, leaving 3 bases unmatched. CDR3 region: CASSFGLATEQFF. The CDR3 bases are TGTGCCAGCAGCTTCGGACTAGCGACTGAGCAGTTCTTC.

The table lists this clone with a few counts. The CDR3: CASSQSGSEGARTLRMNTEAFF. CDR3 in DNA: TGCGCCAGCAGTCAATCGGGGAGTGAGGGGGCGCGGACCCTGCGTATGAACACTGAAGCTTTCTTT. The chain combines TRBV23-1 with TRBJ1-1, with 7 bases matching TRBD1. TRBV23-1 is placed among ORFs of uncertain function. V was pared by 0 bases and J by 0 bases, with 22 bases of the junction left unmatched. This CDR3 has 22 residues.

The chain is built from TRBV4-3 and TRBJ2-1, with TRBD2 identical over 10 bases. The CDR3 loop spans 15 amino acids. Germline trimming cut 3 bases from V and 4 bases from J; bases unmatched to any gene: 3. Germline V gives CDR1 LGHNA, CDR2 YSLEER. CDR3 protein: CASSQSLAGYNEQFF. The DNA for the CDR3 is TGCGCCAGCAGCCAGTCACTAGCGGGGTACAATGAGCAGTTCTTC.

V usage is TRBV4-1 and J usage is TRBJ1-1; D is ambiguous. The CDR3 is made up of 16 amino acids. The V gene's germline CDR1 is MGHRA and CDR2 YSYEKL. The V end lost 0 bases, the J end lost 1 base, and 12 bases lay between the germline ends. The CDR3, as DNA: TGCGCCAGCAGCCAAGAAATGGCTTTGGGGAACACTGAAGCTTTCTTT. Translating it yields CASSQEMALGNTEAFF.

The chain carries TRBV7-9 and TRBJ2-1; no clear D gene. The V end lost 0 bases, the J end lost 9 bases, and 9 bases lay between the germline ends. The CDR3 sequence is 13 residues long. CDR1 and CDR2 (germline): SEHNR, FQNEAQ (reference sequence). CDR3 loop: CASSLAPSGEQFF. In DNA form, the CDR3 reads TGTGCCAGCAGCTTAGCCCCCAGTGGTGAGCAGTTCTTC. Full variable domain (missing parts from reference TRBV7-9 and TRBJ2-1): DTGVSQNPRHKITKRGQNVTFRCDPISEHNRLYWYRQTLGQGPEFLTYFQNEAQLEKSRLLSDRFSAERPKGSFSTLEIQRTEQGDSAMYLCASSLAPSGEQFFGPGTRLTVL.

The genes are TRBV2 and TRBJ2-7; D unclear. Trimming removed 8 bases from V and 4 bases from J, with 15 bases in between. Germline V lookup: CDR1 SNHLY, CDR2 FYNNEI. The CDR3 extends over 13 amino acids. The CDR3 here is CASGDRLLYEQYF. The CDR3 DNA follows: TGTGCCAGCGGCGATAGGCTCTTGTACGAGCAGTACTTC.